This T cell receptor (beta chain) was captured by sequencing in a study of response to subunit inactivated influenza vaccine. Using its own MiXCR run on the RT-PCR reads, TCRdb lists one record per CDR3 protein. The sample lists hundreds of thousands of distinct CDR3 sequences; less than 15% were seen once. Looked up from germline, CDR1 is SGHVS and CDR2 is FQNEAQ. V dropped 10 bases and J dropped 7 bases, with 16 bases sitting between them. The CDR3 length is 12 residues. This clonotype appeared a single time. What it binds is not known. Study observations and caveats: T cells newly recruited by each seasonal influenza vaccination are few, the authors suggested.

Source: PBMCs from blood, taken around 14 days before vaccination. J is TRBJ1-2 and V is TRBV7-8; D not resolved. This TCR came from a man in his fifties who received an inactivated influenza vaccine. CDR3 residues: CAITAGDIGYTF. CDR3 nucleotides: TGTGCCATTACGGCAGGTGACATTGGCTACACCTTC.